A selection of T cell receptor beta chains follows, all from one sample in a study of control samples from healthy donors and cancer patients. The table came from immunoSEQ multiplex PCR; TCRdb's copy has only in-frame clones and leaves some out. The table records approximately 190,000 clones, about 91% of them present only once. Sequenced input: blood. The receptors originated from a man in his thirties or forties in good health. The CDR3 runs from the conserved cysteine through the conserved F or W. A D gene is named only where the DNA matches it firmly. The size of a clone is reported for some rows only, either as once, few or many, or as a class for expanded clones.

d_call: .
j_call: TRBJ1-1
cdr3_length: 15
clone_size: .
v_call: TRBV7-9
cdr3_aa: CASSLTSAIEAEAFF
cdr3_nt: TGTGCCAGCAGCTTAACCAGCGCGATTGAGGCTGAAGCTTTCTTT

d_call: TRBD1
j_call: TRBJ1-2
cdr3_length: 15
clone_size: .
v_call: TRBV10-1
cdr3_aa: CASSDSGQQDGGYIF
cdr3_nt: TGCGCCAGCAGCGACTCGGGACAGCAAGACGGCGGCTACATCTTC

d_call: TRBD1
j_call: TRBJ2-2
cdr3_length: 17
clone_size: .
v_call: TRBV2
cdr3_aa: CASSDEGQGYYTGELFF
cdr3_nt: TGTGCCAGCAGTGACGAAGGACAGGGGTACTACACCGGGGAGCTGTTTTTT

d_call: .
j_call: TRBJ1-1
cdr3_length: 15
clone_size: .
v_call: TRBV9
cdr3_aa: CASSVGGGMNTEAFF
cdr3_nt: TGTGCCAGCAGCGTAGGCGGGGGAATGAACACTGAAGCTTTCTTT

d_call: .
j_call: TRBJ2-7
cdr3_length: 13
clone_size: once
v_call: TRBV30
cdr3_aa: CAWSVGTSYEQYF
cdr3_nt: TGTGCCTGGAGTGTAGGGACCTCCTACGAGCAGTACTTC

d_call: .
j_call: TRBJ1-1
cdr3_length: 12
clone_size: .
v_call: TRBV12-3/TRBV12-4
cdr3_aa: CASSFPGTSAFF
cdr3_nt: TGTGCCAGCAGTTTCCCAGGGACGTCTGCTTTCTTT

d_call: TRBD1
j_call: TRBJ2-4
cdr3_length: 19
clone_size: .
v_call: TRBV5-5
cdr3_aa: CASSLFRPGQGLAKNIQYF
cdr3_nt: TGTGCCAGCAGCTTATTCAGACCGGGACAGGGATTAGCCAAAAACATTCAGTACTTC

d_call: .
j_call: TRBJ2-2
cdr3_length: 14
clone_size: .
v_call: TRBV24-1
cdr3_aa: CATSDSVVTGELFF
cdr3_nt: TGTGCCACCAGTGATTCGGTGGTCACCGGGGAGCTGTTTTTT

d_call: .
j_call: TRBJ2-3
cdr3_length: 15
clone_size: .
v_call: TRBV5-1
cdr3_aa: CASSFTGISTDTQYF
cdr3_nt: TGCGCCAGCAGCTTCACAGGGATTAGCACAGATACGCAGTATTTT

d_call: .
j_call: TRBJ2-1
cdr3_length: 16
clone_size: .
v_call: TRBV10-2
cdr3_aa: CASSEVRGAGDDEQFF
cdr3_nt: TGCGCCAGCAGTGAGGTCCGGGGGGCCGGTGACGATGAGCAGTTCTTC

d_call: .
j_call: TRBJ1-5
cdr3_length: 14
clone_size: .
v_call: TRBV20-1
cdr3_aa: CSASPGQPNQPQHF
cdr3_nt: TGCAGTGCTAGTCCTGGACAGCCTAATCAGCCCCAGCATTTT

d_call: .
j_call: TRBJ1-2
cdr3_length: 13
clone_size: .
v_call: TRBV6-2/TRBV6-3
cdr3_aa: CASSYSDNYGYTF
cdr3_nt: TGTGCCAGCAGTTACTCGGACAACTATGGCTACACCTTC

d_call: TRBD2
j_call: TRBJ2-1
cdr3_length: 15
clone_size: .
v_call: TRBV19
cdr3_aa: CAASSSGGPYNEQFF
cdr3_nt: TGTGCCGCGAGTAGTAGCGGGGGCCCTTACAATGAGCAGTTCTTC

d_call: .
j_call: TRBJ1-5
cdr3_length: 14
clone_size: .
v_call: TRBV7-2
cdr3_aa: CASSPGPSNQPQHF
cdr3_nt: TGTGCCAGCAGCCCGGGACCGAGCAATCAGCCCCAGCATTTT

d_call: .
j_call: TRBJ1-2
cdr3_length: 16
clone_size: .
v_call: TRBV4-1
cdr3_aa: CASSQGHSPSGYGYTF
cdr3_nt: TGCGCCAGCAGCCAAGGCCATAGCCCTTCGGGCTATGGCTACACCTTC

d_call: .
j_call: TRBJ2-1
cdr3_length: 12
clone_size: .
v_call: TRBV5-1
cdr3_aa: CASSTGYNEQFF
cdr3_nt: TGCGCCAGCAGCACCGGCTACAATGAGCAGTTCTTC

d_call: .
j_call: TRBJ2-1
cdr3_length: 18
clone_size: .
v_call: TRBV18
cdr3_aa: CASSPPGPQDFSYNEQFF
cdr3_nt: TGTGCCAGCTCACCTCCGGGGCCCCAAGATTTCTCCTACAATGAGCAGTTCTTC

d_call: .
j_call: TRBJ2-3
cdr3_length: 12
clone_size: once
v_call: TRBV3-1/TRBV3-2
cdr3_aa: CASSHRTDTQYF
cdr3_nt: TGTGCCAGCAGCCATAGGACAGATACGCAGTATTTT

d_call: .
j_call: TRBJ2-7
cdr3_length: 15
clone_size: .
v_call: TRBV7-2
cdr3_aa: CASSLRDVNTYEQYF
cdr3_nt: TGTGCCAGCAGCCTAAGGGACGTTAATACCTACGAGCAGTACTTC

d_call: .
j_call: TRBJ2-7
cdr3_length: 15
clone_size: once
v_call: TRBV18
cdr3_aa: CASSLGGIEFYEQYF
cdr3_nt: TGTGCCAGCTCACTCGGCGGGATAGAGTTCTACGAGCAGTACTTC

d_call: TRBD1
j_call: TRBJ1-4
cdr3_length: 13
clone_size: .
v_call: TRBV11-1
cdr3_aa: CASSRDRGEKLFF
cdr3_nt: TGTGCCAGCAGCCGGGACAGAGGTGAAAAACTGTTTTTT

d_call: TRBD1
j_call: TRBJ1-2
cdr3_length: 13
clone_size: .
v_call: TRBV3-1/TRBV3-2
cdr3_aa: CASSLGQGTSYTF
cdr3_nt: TGTGCCAGCAGCCTCGGACAGGGCACGAGCTACACCTTC

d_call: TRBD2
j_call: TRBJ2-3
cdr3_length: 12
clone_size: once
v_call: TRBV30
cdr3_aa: CAWSKRGNSQYF
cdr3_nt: TGTGCCTGGAGTAAGCGGGGTAATTCGCAGTATTTT

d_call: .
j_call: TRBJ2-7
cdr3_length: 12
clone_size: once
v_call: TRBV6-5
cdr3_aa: CASGPNSYEQYF
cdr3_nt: TGTGCCAGTGGCCCTAATTCCTACGAGCAGTACTTC

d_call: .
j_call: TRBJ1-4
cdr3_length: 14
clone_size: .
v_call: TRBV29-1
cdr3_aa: CSDGGPAKYEKLFF
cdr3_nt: TGCAGCGACGGCGGGCCAGCAAAATACGAAAAACTGTTTTTT

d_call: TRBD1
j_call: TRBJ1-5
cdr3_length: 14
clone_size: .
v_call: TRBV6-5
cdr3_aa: CASRPTGGWQPQHF
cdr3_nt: TGTGCCAGCAGACCTACAGGGGGCTGGCAGCCCCAGCATTTT

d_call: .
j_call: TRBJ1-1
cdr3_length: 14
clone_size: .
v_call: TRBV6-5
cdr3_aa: CASSYTRGSTEAFF
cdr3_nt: TGTGCCAGCAGTTATACCAGGGGTAGCACTGAAGCTTTCTTT

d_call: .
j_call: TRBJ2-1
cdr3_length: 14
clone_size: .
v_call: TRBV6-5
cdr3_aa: CASSPGPPYNEQFF
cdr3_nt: TGTGCCAGCAGCCCGGGACCCCCTTACAATGAGCAGTTCTTC

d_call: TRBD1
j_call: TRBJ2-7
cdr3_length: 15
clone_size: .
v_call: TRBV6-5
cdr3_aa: CASGQERTSSYEQYF
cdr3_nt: TGTGCCAGCGGACAGGAAAGGACAAGCTCCTACGAGCAGTACTTC

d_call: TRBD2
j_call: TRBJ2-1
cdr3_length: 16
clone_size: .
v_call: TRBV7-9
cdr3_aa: CASSLKAGGLPHEQFF
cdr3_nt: TGTGCCAGCAGCTTAAAAGCGGGGGGGCTCCCCCATGAGCAGTTCTTC